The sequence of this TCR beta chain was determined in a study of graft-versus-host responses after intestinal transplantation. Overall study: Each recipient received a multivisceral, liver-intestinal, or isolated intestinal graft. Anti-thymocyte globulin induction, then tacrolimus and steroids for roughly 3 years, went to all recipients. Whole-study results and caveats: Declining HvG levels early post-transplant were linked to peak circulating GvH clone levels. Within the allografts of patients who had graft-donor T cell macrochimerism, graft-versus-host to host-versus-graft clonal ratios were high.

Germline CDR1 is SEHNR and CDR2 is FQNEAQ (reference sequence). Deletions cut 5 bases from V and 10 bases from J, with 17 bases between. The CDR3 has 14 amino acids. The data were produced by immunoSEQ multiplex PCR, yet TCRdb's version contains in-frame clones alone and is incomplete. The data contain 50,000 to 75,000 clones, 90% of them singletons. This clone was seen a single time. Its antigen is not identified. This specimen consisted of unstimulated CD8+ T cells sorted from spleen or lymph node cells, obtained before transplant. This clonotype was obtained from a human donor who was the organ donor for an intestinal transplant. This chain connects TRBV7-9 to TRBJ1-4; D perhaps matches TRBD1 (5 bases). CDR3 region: CASSRPGGGLKLFF. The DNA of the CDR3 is TGTGCCAGCAGCCGACCCGGGGGAGGCTTAAAACTGTTTTTT.